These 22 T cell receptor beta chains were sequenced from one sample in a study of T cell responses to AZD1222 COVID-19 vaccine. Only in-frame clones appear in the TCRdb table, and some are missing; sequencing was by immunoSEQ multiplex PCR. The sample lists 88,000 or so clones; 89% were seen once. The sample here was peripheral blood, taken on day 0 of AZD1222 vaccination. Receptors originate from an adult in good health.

CDR3 coding DNA: TGTGCCAGCAGTTCTAGACAGGGCGGTTATAATGAGCAGTTCTTC. Translating gives CASSSRQGGYNEQFF. V usage is TRBV6-6 and J usage is TRBJ2-1; 7 bases align to TRBD1. CDR1 is MNHNY and CDR2 is SVGAGI in the germline V gene (reference sequence). The CDR3 spans 15 residues. V was clipped by 4 bases and J by 7 bases; unmatched bases: 10.

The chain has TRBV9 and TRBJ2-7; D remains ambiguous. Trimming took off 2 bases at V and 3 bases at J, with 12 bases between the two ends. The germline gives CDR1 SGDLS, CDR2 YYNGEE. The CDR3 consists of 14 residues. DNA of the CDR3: TGTGCCAGCAGCGTGGCCCCGGCCGACTACGAGCAGTACTTC. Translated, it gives CASSVAPADYEQYF.

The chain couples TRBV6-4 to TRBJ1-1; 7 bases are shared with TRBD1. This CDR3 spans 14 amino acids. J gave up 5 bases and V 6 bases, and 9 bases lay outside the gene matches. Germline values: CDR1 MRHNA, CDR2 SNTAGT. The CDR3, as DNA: TGTGCCAGCAGCCCAGGGGGGTCGTCAACTGAAGCTTTCTTT. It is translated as CASSPGGSSTEAFF.

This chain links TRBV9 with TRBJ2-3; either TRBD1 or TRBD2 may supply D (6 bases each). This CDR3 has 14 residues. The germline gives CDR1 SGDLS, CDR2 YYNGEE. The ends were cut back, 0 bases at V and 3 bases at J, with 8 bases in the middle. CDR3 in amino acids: CASSVVGGTDTQYF. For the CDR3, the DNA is TGTGCCAGCAGCGTAGTAGGGGGGACAGATACGCAGTATTTT.

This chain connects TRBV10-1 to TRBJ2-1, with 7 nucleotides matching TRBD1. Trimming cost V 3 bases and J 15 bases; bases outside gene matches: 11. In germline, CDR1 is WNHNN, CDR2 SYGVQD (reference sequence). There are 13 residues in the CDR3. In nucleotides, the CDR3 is TGCGCCAGCAGTGAAGTGGTGACAGGGCGTTGGTTCTTC. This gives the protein CASSEVVTGRWFF.

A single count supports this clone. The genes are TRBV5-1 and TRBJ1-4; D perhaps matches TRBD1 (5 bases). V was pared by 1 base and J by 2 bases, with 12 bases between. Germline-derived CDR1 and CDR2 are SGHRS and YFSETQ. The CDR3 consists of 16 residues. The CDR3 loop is CASSLRGAHTNEKLFF. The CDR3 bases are TGCGCCAGCAGCTTGCGCGGGGCTCACACTAATGAAAAACTGTTTTTT.

The CDR3 spells CASSLGLANTDTQYF. The DNA for the CDR3 is TGTGCCAGCAGCTTAGGACTAGCAAACACAGATACGCAGTATTTT. The V gene is TRBV7-9, the J gene TRBJ2-3, with TRBD2 matching over 7 bases. The CDR3 is 15 amino acids. The germline V gene encodes CDR1 SEHNR and CDR2 FQNEAQ (reference sequence). The trim removed 1 base at V and 2 bases at J, leaving 3 bases unmatched.

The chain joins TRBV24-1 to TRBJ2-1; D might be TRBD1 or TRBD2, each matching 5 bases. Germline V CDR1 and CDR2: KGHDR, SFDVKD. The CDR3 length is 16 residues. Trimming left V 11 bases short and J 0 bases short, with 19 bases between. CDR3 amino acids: CARKQPGPSSYNEQFF. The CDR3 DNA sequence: TGTGCCAGGAAACAACCGGGACCAAGCTCCTACAATGAGCAGTTCTTC.

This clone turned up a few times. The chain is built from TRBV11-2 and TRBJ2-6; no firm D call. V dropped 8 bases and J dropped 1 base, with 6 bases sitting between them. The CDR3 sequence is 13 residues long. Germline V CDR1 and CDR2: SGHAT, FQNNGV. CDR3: CASGGSGANVLTF. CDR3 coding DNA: TGTGCCAGCGGTGGATCTGGGGCCAACGTCCTGACTTTC.

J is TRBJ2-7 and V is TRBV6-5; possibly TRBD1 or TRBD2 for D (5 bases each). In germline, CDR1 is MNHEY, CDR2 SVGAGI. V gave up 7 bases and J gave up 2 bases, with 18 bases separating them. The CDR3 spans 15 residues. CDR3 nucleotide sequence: TGTGCCAGCATCGTCCGGGATAGGACACCCTACGAGCAGTACTTC. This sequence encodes CASIVRDRTPYEQYF.

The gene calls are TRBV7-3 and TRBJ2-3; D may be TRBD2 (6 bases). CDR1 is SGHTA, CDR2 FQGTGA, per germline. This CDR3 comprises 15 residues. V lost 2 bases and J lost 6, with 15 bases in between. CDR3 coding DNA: TGTGCCAGCAGCTTAGGGAGGACCTGGTGGGATACGCAGTATTTT. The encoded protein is CASSLGRTWWDTQYF.

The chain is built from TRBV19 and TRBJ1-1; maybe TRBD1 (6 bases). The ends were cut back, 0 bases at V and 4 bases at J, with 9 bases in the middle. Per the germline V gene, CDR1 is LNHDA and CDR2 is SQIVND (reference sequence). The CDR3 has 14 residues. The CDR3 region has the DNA TGTGCCAGTAGTATAGATGGGGGGGCCACTGAAGCTTTCTTT. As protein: CASSIDGGATEAFF.

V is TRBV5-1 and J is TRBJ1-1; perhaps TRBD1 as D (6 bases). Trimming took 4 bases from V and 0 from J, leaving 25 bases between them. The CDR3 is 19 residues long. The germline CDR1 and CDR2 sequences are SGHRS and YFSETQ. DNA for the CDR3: TGCGCCAGCAGCCTCTGGGGGCGGCTTGGCCGTTTTTTGAACACTGAAGCTTTCTTT. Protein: CASSLWGRLGRFLNTEAFF.

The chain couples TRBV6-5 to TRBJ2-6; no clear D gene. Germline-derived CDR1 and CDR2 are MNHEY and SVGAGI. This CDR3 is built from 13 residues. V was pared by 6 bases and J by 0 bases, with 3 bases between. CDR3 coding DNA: TGTGCCAGCAGGAACTCTGGGGCCAACGTCCTGACTTTC. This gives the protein CASRNSGANVLTF.

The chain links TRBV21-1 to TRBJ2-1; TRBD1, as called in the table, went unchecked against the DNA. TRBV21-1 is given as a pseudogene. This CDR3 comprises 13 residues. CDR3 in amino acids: CATTGGKYNEQFF. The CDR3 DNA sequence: TGTGCCACCACAGGGGGCAAGTACAATGAGCAGTTCTTC.

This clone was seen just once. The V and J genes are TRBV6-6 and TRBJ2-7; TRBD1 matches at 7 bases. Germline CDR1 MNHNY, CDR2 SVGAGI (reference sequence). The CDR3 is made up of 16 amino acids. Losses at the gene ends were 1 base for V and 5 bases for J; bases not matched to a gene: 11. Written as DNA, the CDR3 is TGTGCCAGCAGTTACTTCTTCTCGACAGGGAGCGACGAGCAGTACTTC. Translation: CASSYFFSTGSDEQYF.

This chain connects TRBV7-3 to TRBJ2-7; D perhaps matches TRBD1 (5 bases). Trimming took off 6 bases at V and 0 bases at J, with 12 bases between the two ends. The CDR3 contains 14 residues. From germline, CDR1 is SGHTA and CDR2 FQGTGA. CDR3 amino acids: CASSPDSFSYEQYF. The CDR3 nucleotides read TGTGCCAGCAGTCCAGACAGTTTCTCCTACGAGCAGTACTTC. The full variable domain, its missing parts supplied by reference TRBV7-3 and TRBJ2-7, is GAGVSQTPSNKVTEKGKYVELRCDPISGHTALYWYRQSLGQGPEFLIYFQGTGAADDSGLPNDRFFAVRPEGSVSTLKIQRTERGDSAVYLCASSPDSFSYEQYFGPGTRLTVT.

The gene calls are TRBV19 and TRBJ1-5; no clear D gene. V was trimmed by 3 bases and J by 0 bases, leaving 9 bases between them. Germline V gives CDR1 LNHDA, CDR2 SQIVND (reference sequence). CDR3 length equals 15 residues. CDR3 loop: CASSMASYSNQPQHF. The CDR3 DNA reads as TGTGCCAGTAGTATGGCCAGTTATAGCAATCAGCCCCAGCATTTT.

CDR3 in amino acids: CASSGVGFGSPLHF. In DNA, the CDR3 is TGTGCCAGCAGCGGTGTGGGCTTTGGTTCACCCCTCCACTTT. The V call is TRBV9, the J call TRBJ1-6; D ambiguous. V dropped 3 bases and J dropped 9 bases, with 13 bases sitting between them. The CDR3 extends over 14 amino acids. Germline CDR1 and CDR2: SGDLS and YYNGEE. The complete variable domain, with remaining parts taken from reference TRBV9 and TRBJ1-6, reads DSGVTQTPKHLITATGQRVTLRCSPRSGDLSVYWYQQSLDQGLQFLIQYYNGEERAKGNILERFSAQQFPDLHSELNLSSLELGDSALYFCASSGVGFGSPLHFGNGTRLTVT.

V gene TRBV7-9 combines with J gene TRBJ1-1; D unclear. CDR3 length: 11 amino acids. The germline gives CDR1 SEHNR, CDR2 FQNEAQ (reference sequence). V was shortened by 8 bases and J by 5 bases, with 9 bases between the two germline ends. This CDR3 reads CASSGGTEAFF. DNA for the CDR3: TGTGCCAGCTCGGGAGGGACTGAAGCTTTCTTT.

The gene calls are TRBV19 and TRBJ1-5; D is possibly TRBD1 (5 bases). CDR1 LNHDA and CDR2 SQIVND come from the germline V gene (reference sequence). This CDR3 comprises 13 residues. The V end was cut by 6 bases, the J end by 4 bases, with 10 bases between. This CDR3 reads CASRVAGNQPQHF. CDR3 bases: TGTGCCAGTAGGGTGGCAGGGAATCAGCCCCAGCATTTT. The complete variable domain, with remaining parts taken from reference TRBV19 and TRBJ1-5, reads DGGITQSPKYLFRKEGQNVTLSCEQNLNHDAMYWYRQDPGQGLRLIYYSQIVNDFQKGDIAEGYSVSREKKESFPLTVTSAQKNPTAFYLCASRVAGNQPQHFGDGTRLSIL.

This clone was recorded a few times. DNA of the CDR3: TGTGCCATCAGTGGGACGGTCAATCAGCCCCAGCATTTT. Translating gives CAISGTVNQPQHF. V and J are TRBV10-3 and TRBJ1-5; D gene uncertain. V lost 4 bases and J 3 bases, leaving 7 bases between the germline ends. The CDR3 covers 13 residues. CDR1 is ENHRY, CDR2 SYGVKD, per germline.